Listed here are 7 T cell receptor beta chains from one sample, sequenced in a study of T cell changes during pregnancy in multiple sclerosis. Generated by immunoSEQ multiplex PCR, the TCRdb table keeps only in-frame clones and is missing some. Among 90,000 to 120,000 clones, less than 95% were seen once, and the ten largest hold roughly 0.78%. This sample comprised peripheral blood, obtained in the third trimester of pregnancy. The receptors come from a female donor in good health, enrolled as a control in a pregnancy study.

CDR3 sequence (DNA): TGTGCCTGGAGCCCCCGCGACAGGAACGCCTACGAGCAGTACTTC. Its translation: CAWSPRDRNAYEQYF. This rearrangement joins TRBV30 to TRBJ2-7; TRBD1 might be the D (6 bases). CDR3 length: 15 amino acids. Germline CDR1 reads GTSNPN; CDR2 reads SVGIG (reference sequence). Trimming pared 3 bases from V and 2 bases from J, leaving 17 bases between.

J is TRBJ1-3 and V is TRBV4-2; D is perhaps TRBD1 (5 bases). From germline, CDR1 is LGHNA and CDR2 YNFKEQ. CDR3 length equals 12 residues. The V end lost 1 base, the J end lost 8 bases, and 6 bases lay between the germline ends. The CDR3 region has the DNA TGTGCCAGCAGCCAAGTCAGGGACACCATATATTTT. Its translation: CASSQVRDTIYF.

The chain uses TRBV4-3 and TRBJ2-7; 8 bases match TRBD1. The V gene end was trimmed by 0 bases and the J gene end by 1 base; junction bases not matched to a gene: 5. The CDR3 runs 16 residues. Germline lookup yields CDR1 LGHNA and CDR2 YSLEER. DNA for the CDR3: TGCGCCAGCAGCCAAGAGTTTCAGGGGGCTTCCTACGAGCAGTACTTC. Residues: CASSQEFQGASYEQYF.

This chain connects TRBV30 to TRBJ2-2, with 9 nucleotides matching TRBD1. The CDR3 length is 17 residues. Germline CDR1 and CDR2: GTSNPN and SVGIG (reference sequence). J was trimmed by 1 base and V by 4 bases; bases with no gene match: 10. The CDR3, as DNA: TGTGCCTGGACCAGAGACAGGGGGACCGGGAACACCGGGGAGCTGTTTTTT. It specifies CAWTRDRGTGNTGELFF.

The V gene is TRBV4-1, the J gene TRBJ1-1, with a possible D match to TRBD1 (6 bases). This CDR3 comprises 16 residues. Germline V gene sequence: CDR1 MGHRA, CDR2 YSYEKL. V was shortened by 4 bases and J by 1 base, with 16 bases between the two germline ends. The CDR3 loop is CASSRQLNRENTEAFF. CDR3 nucleotide sequence: TGCGCCAGCAGCCGACAGCTGAACAGGGAGAACACTGAAGCTTTCTTT.

The chain joins TRBV4-3 to TRBJ2-1; 9 bases are a match to TRBD1. V gave up 0 bases and J gave up 0 bases; unmatched junction bases: 3. The CDR3 has 17 amino acids. Germline CDR1 is LGHNA and CDR2 is YSLEER. CDR3 amino acids: CASSQDPTGGSYNEQFF. In DNA form, the CDR3 reads TGCGCCAGCAGCCAAGACCCGACAGGGGGCTCCTACAATGAGCAGTTCTTC.

This chain links TRBV7-2 with TRBJ1-6, with a tentative D call TRBD1 (5 bases). V lost 1 base and J lost 3, with 10 bases in between. This CDR3 comprises 16 residues. Germline loops: CDR1 SGHTA, CDR2 FQGNSA. CDR3 in amino acids: CASSLETGGYNSPLHF. The CDR3 bases are TGTGCCAGCAGCTTAGAAACAGGCGGCTATAATTCACCCCTCCACTTT. Using reference TRBV7-2 and TRBJ1-6 for the parts outside the CDR3, the full variable domain is GAGVSQSPSNKVTEKGKDVELRCDPISGHTALYWYRQSLGQGLEFLIYFQGNSAPDKSGLPSDRFSAERTGGSVSTLTIQRTQQEDSAVYLCASSLETGGYNSPLHFGNGTRLTVT.